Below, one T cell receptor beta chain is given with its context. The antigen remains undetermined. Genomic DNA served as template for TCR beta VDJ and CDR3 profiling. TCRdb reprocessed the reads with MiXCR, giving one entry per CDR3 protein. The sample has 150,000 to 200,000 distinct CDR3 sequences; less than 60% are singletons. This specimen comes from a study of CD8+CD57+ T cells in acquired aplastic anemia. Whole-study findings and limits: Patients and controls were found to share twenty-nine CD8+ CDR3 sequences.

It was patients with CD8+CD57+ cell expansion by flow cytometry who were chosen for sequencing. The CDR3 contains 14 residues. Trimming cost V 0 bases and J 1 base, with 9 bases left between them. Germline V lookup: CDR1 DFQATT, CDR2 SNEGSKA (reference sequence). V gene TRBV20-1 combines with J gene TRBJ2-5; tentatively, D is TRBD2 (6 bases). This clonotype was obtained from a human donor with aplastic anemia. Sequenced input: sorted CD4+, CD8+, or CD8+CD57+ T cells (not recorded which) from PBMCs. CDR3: CSAREALAQETQYF. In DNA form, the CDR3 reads TGCAGTGCTAGAGAGGCACTAGCCCAAGAGACCCAGTACTTC.